The rows below give T cell receptor beta chains drawn from one sample of a study of T-cell reconstitution after alpha-beta-depleted transplantation in children. One entry per CDR3 protein results from TCRdb running MiXCR on the PCR reads. This table has 280,000 or so distinct CDR3 sequences, approximately 10% appearing once. The sample consisted of peripheral blood, taken 180 days after TCRalphabeta/CD19-depleted stem cell transplant. These receptors originate from a male patient aged 2-15 years who had a stem cell transplant for chronic granulomatous disease, so the T cells may come from the graft donor. The CDR3 runs from the conserved cysteine through the conserved F or W. Fields, in order: V gene, D gene, CDR3 length, clone size, J gene, CDR3 DNA, CDR3 protein. The D gene is left open where the match is weak. Clone sizes are given selectively: once, few, many, or a class where the clone is expanded.

v_call: TRBV27; d_call: TRBD1; cdr3_length: 16; clone_size: many; j_call: TRBJ2-1; cdr3_nt: TGTGCCAGCAGTTTCCCGACAGGGAACTCCTACAATGAGCAGTTCTTC; cdr3_aa: CASSFPTGNSYNEQFF
v_call: TRBV5-4; d_call: .; cdr3_length: 15; clone_size: .; j_call: TRBJ2-3; cdr3_nt: TGTGCCAGCAGCTTGGCCGTAGTCGGAAGGGATACGCAGTATTTT; cdr3_aa: CASSLAVVGRDTQYF
v_call: TRBV11-2; d_call: TRBD2; cdr3_length: 18; clone_size: many; j_call: TRBJ2-7; cdr3_nt: TGTGCCAGCAGCGTTATCCCTCTACTAGCGGGAGGAGGCTACGAGCAGTACTTC; cdr3_aa: CASSVIPLLAGGGYEQYF
v_call: TRBV20-1; d_call: .; cdr3_length: 16; clone_size: many; j_call: TRBJ2-5; cdr3_nt: TGCAGTGCTAGTTTTAGTGGGAGGATGTTTCAAGAGACCCAGTACTTC; cdr3_aa: CSASFSGRMFQETQYF
v_call: TRBV7-9; d_call: .; cdr3_length: 17; clone_size: many; j_call: TRBJ2-1; cdr3_nt: TGTGCCAGCAGCCCTAAGACAGGCGAGAGCTCCTACAATGAGCAGTTCTTC; cdr3_aa: CASSPKTGESSYNEQFF
v_call: TRBV20-1; d_call: TRBD2; cdr3_length: 15; clone_size: many; j_call: TRBJ2-1; cdr3_nt: TGCAGTGCTAGAGGTCTAGCGGGGGGGCTCAATGAGCAGTTCTTC; cdr3_aa: CSARGLAGGLNEQFF
v_call: TRBV20-1; d_call: .; cdr3_length: 13; clone_size: many; j_call: TRBJ2-1; cdr3_nt: TGCAGTGCTAGAGCCCCCCGCTCGAATGAGCAGTTCTTC; cdr3_aa: CSARAPRSNEQFF
v_call: TRBV7-3; d_call: TRBD2; cdr3_length: 17; clone_size: many; j_call: TRBJ2-2; cdr3_nt: TGTGCCAGCAGTCCCACTCGGGGGGAAGCCCTAGGGGGGGAGCTGTTTTTT; cdr3_aa: CASSPTRGEALGGELFF
v_call: TRBV10-3; d_call: TRBD2; cdr3_length: 15; clone_size: many; j_call: TRBJ2-7; cdr3_nt: TGTGCCATCATGGGTAGGCGGGAGGGCCGGGACGAGCAGTACTTC; cdr3_aa: CAIMGRREGRDEQYF
v_call: TRBV18; d_call: .; cdr3_length: 18; clone_size: .; j_call: TRBJ2-6; cdr3_nt: TGTGCCAGCTCACCAATTGGGACGGGCGAGTCTGGGGCCAACGTCCTGACTTTC; cdr3_aa: CASSPIGTGESGANVLTF
v_call: TRBV6-5; d_call: .; cdr3_length: 16; clone_size: many; j_call: TRBJ1-6; cdr3_nt: TGTGCCAGCAGTTCTACTCAAGGGGCATTGAATTCACCCCTCCACTTT; cdr3_aa: CASSSTQGALNSPLHF
v_call: TRBV3-1; d_call: .; cdr3_length: 12; clone_size: many; j_call: TRBJ2-2; cdr3_nt: TGTGCCAGCAGGGGGAGCACCGGGGAGCTGTTTTTT; cdr3_aa: CASRGSTGELFF
v_call: TRBV7-6; d_call: .; cdr3_length: 15; clone_size: many; j_call: TRBJ2-2; cdr3_nt: TGTGCCAGCAGCTTACAAGCGGTTCAAGCCGGGGAGCTGTTTTTT; cdr3_aa: CASSLQAVQAGELFF
v_call: TRBV20-1; d_call: TRBD2; cdr3_length: 16; clone_size: once; j_call: TRBJ2-7; cdr3_nt: TGCAGTGCTATGACTAGCGGGAGGGCCAGTTCCCACGAGCAGTACTTC; cdr3_aa: CSAMTSGRASSHEQYF
v_call: TRBV27; d_call: TRBD2; cdr3_length: 20; clone_size: many; j_call: TRBJ2-7; cdr3_nt: TGTGCCAGCAGTTTATCGGATGTTTTACTAGCGGGATTAATCCAACCCGAGCAGTACTTC; cdr3_aa: CASSLSDVLLAGLIQPEQYF
v_call: TRBV6-2/TRBV6-3; d_call: TRBD2; cdr3_length: 15; clone_size: many; j_call: TRBJ2-5; cdr3_nt: TGTGCCAGCAGTTACACGACTAGCGGGCAAGAGACCCAGTACTTC; cdr3_aa: CASSYTTSGQETQYF
v_call: TRBV27; d_call: .; cdr3_length: 13; clone_size: many; j_call: TRBJ1-1; cdr3_nt: TGTCAGGTTGGCGGCAGGGCGAACACTGAAGCTTTCTTT; cdr3_aa: CQVGGRANTEAFF